The 24 T cell receptor beta chains below all came from one sample that was sequenced in a study of cytomegalovirus exposure and HLA in healthy donors. PCR used 60 Vbeta primers and 13 Jbeta primers. The method was immunoSEQ multiplex PCR; TCRdb's version includes in-frame clones alone and lacks a portion of them. In the table there are more than 90,000 clones, about three quarters of which are singletons. Sequencing was done on a sample of PBMCs. The receptors come from a man aged 40-49 years in good health and CMV-seropositive.

The chain recombines TRBV21-1 with TRBJ2-7; TRBD2 was called by the table and not checked on the DNA. TRBV21-1 is a known pseudogene. CDR3 size: 14 residues. The CDR3 region has the DNA TGTGCCAGCACCTTGTCGGGGAGCTCCTACGAGCAGTACTTC. It is translated as CASTLSGSSYEQYF.

CDR3 coding DNA: TGTGCCAGCAGCTTGGGCTGGACAGGGGCGGCCACCGGGGAGCTGTTTTTT. Residues: CASSLGWTGAATGELFF. V usage is TRBV5-6 and J usage is TRBJ2-2; 9 bases align to TRBD1. V lost 0 bases, J lost 4 bases, and 7 bases stayed unmatched. Germline CDR1 is SGHDT and CDR2 is YYEEEE. The CDR3 covers 17 residues.

For this clone: Relative to the germline gene, one junction end is altered; a read error may explain this. The rearrangement joins TRBV7-2 to TRBJ2-2; 8 bases fit TRBD1. Germline V CDR1 and CDR2: SGHTA, FQGNSA. The CDR3 covers 14 residues. The CDR3: CASSLGTGTGELFF. In DNA, the CDR3 is TGTGCCAGCAGTTTAGGGACAGGCACCGGGGAGCTGTTTTTT.

Written as DNA, the CDR3 is TGTGCCAGCAGTTTACACCCGCCAGGGGCCGGCCAGGGCTACACCTTC. Its translation is CASSLHPPGAGQGYTF. The chain links TRBV27 to TRBJ1-2, with D possibly being TRBD1 (6 bases). The CDR3 consists of 16 residues. The V and J ends lost 2 bases and 8 bases respectively, with 21 bases between them. In germline, CDR1 is MNHEY, CDR2 SMNVEV (reference sequence).

The chain employs TRBV21-1 and TRBJ2-5; the D call TRBD1 from the table was never checked on the DNA. TRBV21-1 is a pseudogene. The CDR3 contains 16 residues. This chain's CDR3 is CASSTRQLPIQETQYF. The CDR3, as DNA: TGTGCCAGCAGCACCCGACAGTTGCCTATCCAAGAGACCCAGTACTTC.

The chain recombines TRBV6-1 with TRBJ2-5, with unresolved D. The end of the DNA is better explained by TRBJ2-7, so the J call may be wrong. Germline V lookup: CDR1 MNHNS, CDR2 SASEGT. The CDR3 is 12 amino acids. CDR3 protein: CASNLGQCEQYF. CDR3 in DNA: TGTGCCAGCAATCTTGGGCAGTGCGAGCAGTACTTC.

This clone was seen more than once but under ten times. This chain joins TRBV27 and TRBJ2-3; 10 positions match TRBD1. The germline V gene has CDR1 MNHEY and CDR2 SMNVEV (reference sequence). The CDR3 is made up of 16 amino acids. J lost 4 bases, V lost 5 bases, and 9 bases had no gene match. This chain's CDR3 is CASSHPPGTGADTQYF. CDR3 nucleotides: TGTGCCAGCAGTCATCCCCCGGGGACAGGGGCAGATACGCAGTATTTT.

The chain is built from TRBV19 and TRBJ2-3; 10 nucleotides align to TRBD2. V lost 6 bases and J lost 3; bases outside the gene matches: 9. The length of the CDR3 is 16 residues. Per germline, CDR1 LNHDA and CDR2 SQIVND (reference sequence). Written as DNA, the CDR3 is TGTGCCAGTAGCTTCCTAGCGGGAGTTAGGACAGATACGCAGTATTTT. Encoded protein: CASSFLAGVRTDTQYF. The variable domain in full, completed from reference TRBV19 and TRBJ2-3, reads DGGITQSPKYLFRKEGQNVTLSCEQNLNHDAMYWYRQDPGQGLRLIYYSQIVNDFQKGDIAEGYSVSREKKESFPLTVTSAQKNPTAFYLCASSFLAGVRTDTQYFGPGTRLTVL.

The genes are TRBV2 and TRBJ2-5; D gene unclear. V lost 3 bases, J lost 2 bases, and 4 bases lay in between. The CDR3 has 12 amino acids. Germline V CDR1 and CDR2: SNHLY, FYNNEI. For the CDR3, the DNA is TGTGCCAGCAGTGAGGAGCAAGAGACCCAGTACTTC. It encodes CASSEEQETQYF.

On this clone itself: The same CDR3 also results from other DNA sequences found in this sample. The chain is built from TRBV5-1 and TRBJ1-5; 8 bases match TRBD1. This CDR3 is built from 15 residues. J lost 7 bases, V lost 1 base, and 7 bases had no gene match. CDR1 is SGHRS, CDR2 YFSETQ, per germline. CDR3 bases: TGCGCCAGCAGCTTGTCATCAGGGGGCGGACAGCCCCAGCATTTT. This gives the protein CASSLSSGGGQPQHF.

This clone was seen only once. V gene TRBV23-1 combines with J gene TRBJ2-5; 9 bases match TRBD2. TRBV23-1 has ORF status, its function being uncertain. The CDR3 has 15 residues. V gave up 3 bases and J gave up 4 bases; unmatched junction bases: 6. In DNA, the CDR3 is TGCGCCAGCAGTCAGGAGCGGGAGGCAGGAGAGACCCAGTACTTC. Amino acid sequence: CASSQEREAGETQYF.

This clone was observed a few times. The chain joins TRBV5-5 to TRBJ2-1; D remains ambiguous. V lost 4 bases and J 4 bases, leaving 3 bases between the germline ends. The CDR3 is 11 amino acids. Germline V gene sequence: CDR1 SGHKS, CDR2 YYEKEE (reference sequence). The CDR3, as DNA: TGTGCCAGCAGCGAGTACAATGAGCAGTTCTTC. Residues: CASSEYNEQFF.

This clone came up a few times. In the same sample, other DNA sequences code for this CDR3. The rearrangement links TRBV10-3 to TRBJ1-1; possible D gene TRBD1, 5 bases. Trimming cost V 6 bases and J 5 bases, with 10 bases left between them. Germline V gene data show CDR1 as ENHRY and CDR2 as SYGVKD. CDR3 length equals 12 residues. DNA of the CDR3: TGTGCCATCAGGACCGGGGGAACTGAAGCTTTCTTT. It yields the protein CAIRTGGTEAFF.

The chain joins TRBV7-6 to TRBJ1-5; D may be TRBD1 (5 bases). Trimming left V 4 bases short and J 4 bases short, with 8 bases between. CDR1 and CDR2 from the germline V gene are SGHVS and FNYEAQ. The CDR3 extends over 13 amino acids. CDR3 residues: CASSSTENQPQHF. The CDR3 DNA is TGTGCCAGCAGCTCGACAGAGAATCAGCCCCAGCATTTT. The full variable domain, completed using reference TRBV7-6 and TRBJ1-5, is GAGVSQSPRYKVTKRGQDVALRCDPISGHVSLYWYRQALGQGPEFLTYFNYEAQQDKSGLPNDRFSAERPEGSISTLTIQRTEQRDSAMYRCASSSTENQPQHFGDGTRLSIL.

This clone was observed a single time. The chain carries TRBV7-2 and TRBJ2-7; 8 bases line up with TRBD2. Germline CDR1 and CDR2: SGHTA and FQGNSA. CDR3 length: 16 amino acids. V shed 5 bases, J shed 6 bases, and the junction held 15 bases outside the gene matches. The CDR3 nucleotides read TGTGCCAGCAGCCCGGGGGGGAACGCAGGGCTGGTCGAGCAGTACTTC. Translation gives CASSPGGNAGLVEQYF.

In its sample, this clone was seen once. The chain is built from TRBV2 and TRBJ2-3; D ambiguous. The CDR3 sequence is 11 residues long. Per germline, CDR1 SNHLY and CDR2 FYNNEI. The germline V and J ends were trimmed by 3 bases and 15 bases, with 13 bases remaining between them. CDR3 nucleotide sequence: TGTGCCAGCAGTGACTGGCTAGTTTTTTATTTT. Its translation: CASSDWLVFYF.

The chain uses TRBV18 and TRBJ2-1; 8 nucleotides align to TRBD2. The CDR3 has 15 amino acids. The germline V gene has CDR1 KGHSH and CDR2 LQKENI. Germline trimming cut 7 bases from V and 3 bases from J; bases unmatched to any gene: 8. The CDR3 sequence: CASWAAAGGYNEQFF. The CDR3 DNA reads TGTGCCAGCTGGGCCGCGGCGGGGGGCTACAATGAGCAGTTCTTC.

This clone occurred a few times. The chain employs TRBV18 and TRBJ2-1, with 8 bases lining up with TRBD1. Germline CDR1 and CDR2: KGHSH and LQKENI. J was trimmed by 1 base and V by 2 bases; bases with no gene match: 13. This CDR3 is built from 19 residues. CDR3 bases: TGTGCCAGCTCACCAGAAGCCGGCGTGAGACAGGGGTCCTACAATGAGCAGTTCTTC. Residues: CASSPEAGVRQGSYNEQFF.

This chain connects TRBV11-3 to TRBJ2-2; the match to TRBD2 covers 8 bases. V lost 2 bases and J lost 6; bases outside the gene matches: 2. This CDR3 has 14 amino acids. Germline loops: CDR1 SGHNT, CDR2 YENEEA. The CDR3 region has the DNA TGTGCCAGCAGCTTAAGCGGGAGTTCCGGGGAGCTGTTTTTT. Amino acids: CASSLSGSSGELFF.

The chain combines TRBV9 with TRBJ1-1; D may be TRBD1 (5 bases). V dropped 4 bases and J dropped 1 base, with 14 bases sitting between them. The CDR3 runs 15 residues. Germline V lookup: CDR1 SGDLS, CDR2 YYNGEE. CDR3 in DNA: TGTGCCAGCAGCTGGCTGGGGCATTCGAACACTGAAGCTTTCTTT. Protein: CASSWLGHSNTEAFF.

The V gene is TRBV2, the J gene TRBJ2-3; TRBD2 is a possible D gene (6 bases). Trimming left V 2 bases short and J 5 bases short, with 14 bases between. This CDR3 region has 15 residues. Germline V CDR1 and CDR2: SNHLY, FYNNEI. CDR3 loop: CASSEQGVGGDTQYF. The CDR3 coding sequence is TGTGCCAGCAGTGAACAGGGAGTGGGGGGAGATACGCAGTATTTT.

This chain uses TRBV19 with TRBJ1-2, with D perhaps TRBD1 (6 bases). The CDR3 is made up of 13 amino acids. Trimming left V 1 base short and J 8 bases short, with 11 bases between. Germline V gene sequence: CDR1 LNHDA, CDR2 SQIVND (reference sequence). CDR3 in amino acids: CASSIGQVGGYTF. For the CDR3, the DNA is TGTGCCAGTAGTATAGGACAGGTCGGGGGCTACACCTTC. The full variable domain, in which reference TRBV19 and TRBJ1-2 provide the parts outside the CDR3, is DGGITQSPKYLFRKEGQNVTLSCEQNLNHDAMYWYRQDPGQGLRLIYYSQIVNDFQKGDIAEGYSVSREKKESFPLTVTSAQKNPTAFYLCASSIGQVGGYTFGSGTRLTVV.

This sequence joins TRBV6-5 and TRBJ2-3, with 7 bases identical to TRBD2. CDR1 and CDR2 (germline): MNHEY, SVGAGI. Losses at the gene ends were 7 bases for V and 6 bases for J; bases not matched to a gene: 13. The CDR3 extends over 15 amino acids. CDR3 bases: TGTGCCAGCAACGGCGCCGGACTAGACGGTGATACGCAGTATTTT. Amino acid sequence: CASNGAGLDGDTQYF.

The rearrangement uses TRBV28 and TRBJ2-5; no definite D call. The CDR3 contains 14 residues. Germline V CDR1 and CDR2: MDHEN, SYDVKM. V lost 2 bases, J lost 5 bases, and 12 bases lay in between. In nucleotides, the CDR3 is TGTGCCAGCAGTTTAATTTACGCCGGGGAGACCCAGTACTTC. It codes for CASSLIYAGETQYF.